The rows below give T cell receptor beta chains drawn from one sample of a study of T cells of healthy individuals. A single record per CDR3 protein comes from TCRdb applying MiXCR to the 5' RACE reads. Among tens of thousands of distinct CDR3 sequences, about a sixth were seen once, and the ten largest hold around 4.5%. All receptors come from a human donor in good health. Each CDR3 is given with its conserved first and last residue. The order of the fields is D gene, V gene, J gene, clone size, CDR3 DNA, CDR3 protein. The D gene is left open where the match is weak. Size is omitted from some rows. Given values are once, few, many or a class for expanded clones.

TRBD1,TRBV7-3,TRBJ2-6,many,TGTGCCAGCAGCTCGACAGGGGTGGCCTCTGGGGCCAACGTCCTGACTTTC,CASSSTGVASGANVLTF
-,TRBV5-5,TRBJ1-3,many,TGTGCCAGCAGCCTGGGGGGAGGAGCGGACACCATATATTTT,CASSLGGGADTIYF
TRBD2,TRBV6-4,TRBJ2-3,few,TGTGCCAGCAGTGACCCGAGCGGGGGCGGAGGCCCAGATACGCAGTATTTT,CASSDPSGGGGPDTQYF
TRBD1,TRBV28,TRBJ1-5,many,TGTGCCAGCAGTTTGAACACCATGGGACAGGCTTTT,CASSLNTMGQAF
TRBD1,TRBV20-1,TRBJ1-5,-,TGCAGTGCTAGGTTGCAGGGGGCGGTTAGTCAGCCCCAGCATTTT,CSARLQGAVSQPQHF
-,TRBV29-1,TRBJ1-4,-,TGCAGCGTCAGGGTGATGGATGAAAAACTGTTTTTT,CSVRVMDEKLFF
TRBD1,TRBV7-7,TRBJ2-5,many,TGTGCTAGCAGTGACAGGGGACGAGAGACCCAGTACTTC,CASSDRGRETQYF
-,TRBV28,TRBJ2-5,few,TGTGCCAGCAAGCCGCCGAACAGGGCGGAGACCCAGTACTTC,CASKPPNRAETQYF
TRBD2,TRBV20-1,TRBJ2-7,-,TGCAGTGCTAGACACCGGACTAGCGGGGTCTTAAGCGAGCAGTACTTC,CSARHRTSGVLSEQYF
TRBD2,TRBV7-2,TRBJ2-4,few,TGTGCCAGCAGTTATAGCGGGTCCTCGCCTTCCCTTCAGTACTTC,CASSYSGSSPSLQYF
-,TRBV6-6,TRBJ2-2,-,TGTGCCAGCAGTCCGAAGGAGGTGGGCGCCGGGGAGCTGTTTTTT,CASSPKEVGAGELFF
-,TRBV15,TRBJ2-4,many,TGTGCCACCAGCGCCACAGGGTTTGACATTCAGTACTTC,CATSATGFDIQYF
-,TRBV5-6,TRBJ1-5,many,TGTGCCAGCAGCTGGCGGGGGGGCGTTGGCAATCAGCCCCAGCATTTT,CASSWRGGVGNQPQHF
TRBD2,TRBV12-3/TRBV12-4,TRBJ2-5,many,TGTGCCAGCAGCGGTAGCGGGGCGTACCAAGAGACCCAGTACTTC,CASSGSGAYQETQYF
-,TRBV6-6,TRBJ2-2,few,TGTGCCAGCAGTTACGAGAACACCGGGGAGCTGTTTTTT,CASSYENTGELFF
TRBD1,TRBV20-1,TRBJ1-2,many,TGCAGTGCACGTAAATCGACAGGGAAAGAAGCCTTC,CSARKSTGKEAF
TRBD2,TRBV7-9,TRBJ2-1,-,TGTGCCAGCAGCCGAGCGGGACTTGAGCAGTTCTTC,CASSRAGLEQFF
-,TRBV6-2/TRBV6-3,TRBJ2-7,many,TGTGCCAGCAGTTACCGGAGGTGGGAGCAGTACTTC,CASSYRRWEQYF
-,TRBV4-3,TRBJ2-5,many,TGCGCCAGCAGCCAAGAGGGTAGGGAGACCCAGTACTTC,CASSQEGRETQYF
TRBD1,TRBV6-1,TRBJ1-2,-,TGTGCCAGCAGTGAAGCGGGGGGACAGGATAGCTACACCTTC,CASSEAGGQDSYTF
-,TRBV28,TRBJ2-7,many,TGTGCCAGCCGAGAGTTGTACGAGCAGTACTTC,CASRELYEQYF
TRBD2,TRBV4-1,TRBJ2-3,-,TGCGCCAGCAGCCAACAACCGGGGGGGCGGACAGATACGCAGTATTTT,CASSQQPGGRTDTQYF
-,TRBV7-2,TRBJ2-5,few,TGTGCCAGCAGCTGGGGACTCGGGGAGACCCAGTACTTC,CASSWGLGETQYF
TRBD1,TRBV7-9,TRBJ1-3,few,TGTGCCAGCAGCTTCTCGCCGCAGGGGGCGTCCGGAAACACCATATATTTT,CASSFSPQGASGNTIYF
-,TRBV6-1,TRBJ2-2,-,TGTGCCAGCAGTTGGGAGTTCGGGGAGCTGTTTTTT,CASSWEFGELFF
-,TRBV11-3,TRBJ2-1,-,TGTGCCAGCAGCCCGGGAGAGTTTAGCTCCTACAATAAGCAGTTCTTC,CASSPGEFSSYNKQFF
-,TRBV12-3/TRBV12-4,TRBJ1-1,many,TGTACCAGCACCCCTGATGGGGAAGGCTACACTGAAGCTTTCTTT,CTSTPDGEGYTEAFF
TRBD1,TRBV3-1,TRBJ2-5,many,TGTGCCAGCAACCAGATGGGACAGGAAGAGACCCAGTACTTC,CASNQMGQEETQYF